A single T cell receptor (beta chain) is shown here with its context. Its matching antigen is unknown. Sequencing used immunoSEQ multiplex PCR; TCRdb keeps in-frame clones, though not all of them. The sample has approximately 140,000 clones, 70% to 90% seen once. In germline, CDR1 is LNHDA, CDR2 SQIVND (reference sequence). CDR3 length: 16 residues. With V trimmed by 3 bases and J by 2 bases, 6 bases remained unmatched. This sample is drawn from a study of T cell responses to AZD1222 COVID-19 vaccine. The overall study: Analyses pooled second doses at about 4 or about 12 weeks.

Study findings and constraints: Possibly, clonal diversity was underestimated; donors were largely white British and included more females. The peak T cell response came first, and repertoires were sampled only after it. Spike-specific TCR breadth and depth went up after people got two AZD1222 doses.

This sequence originates from an adult in good health. The gene calls are TRBV19 and TRBJ2-7; 11 bases line up with TRBD1. This specimen was peripheral blood, taken on day 0 of AZD1222 vaccination. CDR3 sequence: CASSIIPGQGAYEQYF. The CDR3 DNA follows: TGTGCCAGTAGTATTATTCCGGGACAGGGGGCCTACGAGCAGTACTTC.